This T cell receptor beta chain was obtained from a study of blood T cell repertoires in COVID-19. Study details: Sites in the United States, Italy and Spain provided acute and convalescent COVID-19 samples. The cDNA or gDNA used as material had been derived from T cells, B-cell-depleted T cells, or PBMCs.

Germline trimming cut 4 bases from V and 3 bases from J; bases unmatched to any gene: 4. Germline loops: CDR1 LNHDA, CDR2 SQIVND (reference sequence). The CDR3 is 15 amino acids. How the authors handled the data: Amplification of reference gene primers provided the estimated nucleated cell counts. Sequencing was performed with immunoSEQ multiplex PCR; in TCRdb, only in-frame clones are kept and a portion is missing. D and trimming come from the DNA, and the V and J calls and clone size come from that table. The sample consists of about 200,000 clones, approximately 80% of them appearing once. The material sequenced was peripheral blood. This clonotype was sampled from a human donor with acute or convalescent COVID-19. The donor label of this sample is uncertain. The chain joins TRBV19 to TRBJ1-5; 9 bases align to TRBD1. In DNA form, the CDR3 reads TGTGCCAGTAGTAGGACAGGGGAGGTCAATCAGCCCCAGCATTTT. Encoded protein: CASSRTGEVNQPQHF.